The 25 T cell receptor beta chains presented below share a single source sample, sequenced in a study of T cells in Graves' hyperthyroidism and ophthalmopathy. TCR beta CDR3 sequences were amplified from RNA transcripts. The HTBI set primed first-round TCR CDR3 RT-PCR. TCRdb re-called the multiplex PCR reads through MiXCR, storing one row per CDR3 protein. The sample holds about 420,000 distinct CDR3 sequences, approximately 15% seen once. Specimen: blood. The receptors were gathered from a woman younger than 35 with Graves' hyperthyroidism.

This clonotype was counted many times. The rearrangement joins TRBV12-3 or TRBV12-4 to TRBJ2-7; TRBD2 might be the D (5 bases). Trimming removed 5 bases from V and 2 bases from J, with 10 bases in between. CDR3 length equals 13 residues. Here the CDR3 reads CASSEDWPYEQYF. The CDR3, as DNA: TGTGCCAGCAGTGAGGACTGGCCCTACGAGCAGTACTTC.

This clonotype was observed many times. The chain employs TRBV2 and TRBJ2-5; no clear D. Trimming stripped 8 bases from V and 5 bases from J, with 9 bases between. The germline V gene encodes CDR1 SNHLY and CDR2 FYNNEI. The CDR3 spans 11 residues. In nucleotides, the CDR3 is TGTGCCAGCGGTATGGGGGAGACCCAGTACTTC. Translating gives CASGMGETQYF.

The chain couples TRBV29-1 to TRBJ1-2; D not resolved. This CDR3 spans 10 amino acids. The V and J ends lost 4 bases and 7 bases respectively, with 7 bases between them. CDR1 is SQVTM and CDR2 is ANQGSEA in the germline V gene. The CDR3 region is CSVGMGGYTF. CDR3 nucleotide sequence: TGCAGCGTTGGGATGGGTGGCTACACCTTC. The whole variable domain, filled in from reference TRBV29-1 and TRBJ1-2, reads SAVISQKPSRDICQRGTSLTIQCQVDSQVTMMFWYRQQPGQSLTLIATANQGSEATYESGFVIDKFPISRPNLTFSTLTVSNMSPEDSSIYLCSVGMGGYTFGSGTRLTVV.

This clonotype was detected many times. The chain carries TRBV20-1 and TRBJ2-5, with 14 bases matching TRBD2. This CDR3 is 14 amino acids long. V shed 6 bases and J 6 bases; nucleotides not matched to a gene: 6. Germline loops: CDR1 DFQATT, CDR2 SNEGSKA (reference sequence). The CDR3 sequence: CSAQTSGGAKTQYF. The CDR3 nucleotides are TGCAGTGCCCAGACTAGCGGGGGGGCTAAGACCCAGTACTTC.

J is TRBJ2-7 and V is TRBV29-1; 10 bases agree with TRBD2. J gave up 3 bases and V 4 bases, and 6 bases lay outside the gene matches. This CDR3 is built from 14 residues. Germline CDR1 reads SQVTM; CDR2 reads ANQGSEA. The CDR3, as DNA: TGCAGCGTTGGTACTAGCGGGGTAGGCTACGAGCAGTACTTC. As protein: CSVGTSGVGYEQYF.

The V gene is TRBV20-1, the J gene TRBJ2-1, with D possibly TRBD1 on 5 matching bases. The V and J ends lost 4 bases and 9 bases respectively, with 19 bases between them. The CDR3 runs to 14 residues. CDR1 is DFQATT, CDR2 SNEGSKA, per germline (reference sequence). The CDR3 DNA reads as TGCAGTGCTAAGGGGCTAGAGCCGAGGCGTGAGCAGTTCTTC. Encoded protein: CSAKGLEPRREQFF.

The chain links TRBV5-6 to TRBJ1-1; 8 nucleotides line up with TRBD1. Per the germline V gene, CDR1 is SGHDT and CDR2 is YYEEEE. Trimming removed 0 bases from V and 7 bases from J; junction bases left unmatched: 5. The CDR3 runs 14 residues. CDR3 nucleotide sequence: TGTGCCAGCAGCTTGGGGGTGGGGACAGGTGAAGCTTTCTTT. This sequence encodes CASSLGVGTGEAFF.

This clonotype was detected ten times or more. This chain connects TRBV5-4 to TRBJ2-3; TRBD2 aligns across 11 bases. The length of the CDR3 is 15 residues. Germline V gene data show CDR1 as SGHNT and CDR2 as YYREEE (reference sequence). V trimming: 5 bases; J trimming: 0 bases; junction bases outside the gene matches: 2. The CDR3 bases are TGTGCCAGCAGTCCTAGCGGGAGGAGCACAGATACGCAGTATTTT. Protein sequence: CASSPSGRSTDTQYF. Using reference TRBV5-4 and TRBJ2-3 for the parts outside the CDR3, the full variable domain is ETGVTQSPTHLIKTRGQQVTLRCSSQSGHNTVSWYQQALGQGPQFIFQYYREEENGRGNFPPRFSGLQFPNYSSELNVNALELDDSALYLCASSPSGRSTDTQYFGPGTRLTVL.

This clonotype has a count of ten or more. The V gene is TRBV29-1, the J gene TRBJ2-1; D gene uncertain. The length of the CDR3 is 13 residues. V was clipped by 4 bases and J by 4 bases, with 11 bases between them. Germline CDR1 SQVTM, CDR2 ANQGSEA. CDR3 coding DNA: TGCAGCGTTGTAACGTTGGGTTACAATGAGCAGTTCTTC. Protein: CSVVTLGYNEQFF.

The sample holds many counts of this clonotype. The rearrangement links TRBV5-6 to TRBJ2-7; 9 positions agree with TRBD1. CDR1 and CDR2 from the germline V gene are SGHDT and YYEEEE. CDR3 size: 15 residues. With V trimmed by 4 bases and J by 4 bases, 9 bases remained unmatched. DNA of the CDR3: TGTGCCAGCAGCGCGGTGGACAGGGGAGCGTACGAGCAGTACTTC. Translation: CASSAVDRGAYEQYF.

Notes on this clonotype: This may come from a read error, since a much larger clone is one base off. J is TRBJ2-1 and V is TRBV29-1; 7 bases line up with TRBD2. The CDR3 totals 14 residues. Germline lookup yields CDR1 SQVTM and CDR2 ANQGSEA. The chain's CDR3 is CSVLTFREVHEQSF. The CDR3 coding sequence is TGCAGCGTTCTGACATTCCGGGAGGTCCATGAGCAGTCCTTC.

This clonotype was picked up many times. The genes are TRBV2 and TRBJ2-1; D unresolved. This CDR3 spans 15 amino acids. V gave up 6 bases and J gave up 0 bases, with 12 bases separating them. CDR1 is SNHLY and CDR2 is FYNNEI in the germline V gene. CDR3 sequence: CASSLRPGSYNEQFF. CDR3 nucleotides: TGTGCCAGCAGCTTGAGACCTGGCTCCTACAATGAGCAGTTCTTC.

This sequence joins TRBV5-1 and TRBJ2-1, with D possibly matching TRBD2 (6 bases). V gave up 4 bases and J gave up 4 bases, with 15 bases separating them. The germline gives CDR1 SGHRS, CDR2 YFSETQ. The CDR3 runs 15 residues. The CDR3 loop reads CASSLDGTLYNEQFF. The CDR3 bases are TGCGCCAGCAGCCTCGACGGGACTCTGTACAATGAGCAGTTCTTC.

This clonotype was seen more than once but under ten times. This chain links TRBV7-9 with TRBJ1-2; D is unclear. V gave up 5 bases and J gave up 6 bases, with 10 bases separating them. The CDR3 consists of 12 residues. Germline-derived CDR1 and CDR2 are SEHNR and FQNEAQ (reference sequence). CDR3 nucleotides: TGTGCCAGCAGCCCCGACATAAATGGCTACACCTTC. It encodes CASSPDINGYTF.

This clonotype was found a few times. The chain carries TRBV28 and TRBJ2-1; TRBD1 might be the D (6 bases). The CDR3 totals 14 residues. Trimming stripped 3 bases from V and 12 bases from J, with 18 bases between. CDR1 is MDHEN and CDR2 is SYDVKM in the germline V gene. CDR3 amino acids: CASSLGPGTPGQFF. The CDR3 DNA is TGTGCCAGCAGTTTGGGCCCCGGGACACCCGGGCAGTTCTTC. Supplemented by reference TRBV28 and TRBJ2-1, the full variable domain reads DVKVTQSSRYLVKRTGEKVFLECVQDMDHENMFWYRQDPGLGLRLIYFSYDVKMKEKGDIPEGYSVSREKKERFSLILESASTNQTSMYLCASSLGPGTPGQFFGPGTRLTVL.

In this sample, this clonotype turned up many times. The rearrangement links TRBV4-1 to TRBJ2-7; TRBD2 matches at 10 bases. CDR1 is MGHRA, CDR2 YSYEKL, per germline. The V gene end was trimmed by 5 bases and the J gene end by 3 bases; junction bases not matched to a gene: 7. The CDR3 is 15 amino acids. The CDR3: CASSTRTSGFYEQYF. In DNA form, the CDR3 reads TGCGCCAGCAGCACCCGGACTAGCGGCTTCTACGAGCAGTACTTC.

A word on this clonotype: Given a much more abundant clone one base away, this may be a read error. V usage is TRBV6-8 and J usage is TRBJ2-2; D remains ambiguous. The CDR3 extends over 13 amino acids. Germline CDR1 MNHGY, CDR2 SAAAGT. With 2 bases removed from V and 3 bases from J, the gap between germline ends came to 4 bases. CDR3 coding DNA: TGTGCCAGCAGTTACGGGGACACCGGGGAGCTGTTTTTT. Amino acids: CASSYGDTGELFF.

This clonotype was found many times. V is TRBV12-3 or TRBV12-4 and J is TRBJ1-1; tentatively, D is TRBD1 (5 bases). V lost 6 bases and J lost 5, with 16 bases in between. There are 14 residues in the CDR3. DNA for the CDR3: TGTGCCAGCAGGCGGAATGCGGGGCAAACTGAAGCTTTCTTT. It codes for CASRRNAGQTEAFF.

The chain employs TRBV6-5 and TRBJ2-5; 7 bases fit TRBD1. Trimming removed 0 bases from V and 7 bases from J; junction bases left unmatched: 11. Germline lookup yields CDR1 MNHEY and CDR2 SVGAGI. The CDR3 runs to 16 residues. The CDR3: CASSYSWDSQVGTQYF. The CDR3 nucleotides read TGTGCCAGCAGTTACTCGTGGGACAGCCAGGTCGGGACCCAGTACTTC.

This clonotype was observed many times. The V and J genes are TRBV12-3 or TRBV12-4 and TRBJ2-7; D is perhaps TRBD1 (7 bases). V was trimmed by 5 bases and J by 0 bases, leaving 14 bases between them. The CDR3 has 15 amino acids. The chain's CDR3 is CASSLAGQTSYEQYF. In nucleotides, the CDR3 is TGTGCCAGCAGTCTGGCGGGACAGACCTCCTACGAGCAGTACTTC.

This clonotype appeared many times. V usage is TRBV11-2 and J usage is TRBJ2-5; 9 bases fit TRBD1. J lost 5 bases, V lost 5 bases, and 12 bases had no gene match. Per the germline V gene, CDR1 is SGHAT and CDR2 is FQNNGV. The CDR3 contains 16 residues. The CDR3 reads CASSHITGGVWETQYF. The CDR3 bases are TGTGCCAGCAGCCACATAACAGGGGGCGTTTGGGAGACCCAGTACTTC. The variable domain in full, completed from reference TRBV11-2 and TRBJ2-5, reads EAGVAQSPRYKIIEKRQSVAFWCNPISGHATLYWYQQILGQGPKLLIQFQNNGVVDDSQLPKDRFSAERLKGVDSTLKIQPAKLEDSAVYLCASSHITGGVWETQYFGPGTRLLVL.

In this sample, this clonotype turned up a few times. The chain recombines TRBV12-3 or TRBV12-4 with TRBJ2-1, with 9 bases that match TRBD2. The CDR3 covers 15 residues. Trimming removed 3 bases from V and 5 bases from J; junction bases left unmatched: 5. Here the CDR3 DNA reads TGTGCCAGCAGTTTCCCGCGGGGGGGTAACAATGAGCAGTTCTTC. Its protein product is CASSFPRGGNNEQFF.

This clonotype was recorded many times. The chain links TRBV15 to TRBJ2-5; D gene ambiguous. CDR3 length equals 13 residues. The germline V gene encodes CDR1 LNHNV and CDR2 YYDKDF (reference sequence). Trimming took 3 bases from V and 2 from J, leaving 7 bases between them. The CDR3 region has the DNA TGTGCCACCAGCAGGGACCGACAAGAGACCCAGTACTTC. Translated, it gives CATSRDRQETQYF.

A word on this clonotype: A read error may be the cause here, since a much bigger clone is one base away. The chain has TRBV12-3 or TRBV12-4 and TRBJ2-1; tentatively, D is TRBD1 or TRBD2 (5 bases each). The J call may be mistaken, given a closer DNA end match to TRBJ2-7. The CDR3 has 17 residues. The DNA of the CDR3 is TGTGCCAGCCAACCGGGGCAGGGCATGGTACCCTACAATGAGCAGTACTTC. The encoded protein is CASQPGQGMVPYNEQYF.

This clonotype was found a few times. The V gene is TRBV9, the J gene TRBJ2-3; the D gene is possibly TRBD2 (6 bases). The length of the CDR3 is 13 residues. Germline V lookup: CDR1 SGDLS, CDR2 YYNGEE. Trimming removed 0 bases at V and 6 bases at J, with 8 bases between. As DNA, the CDR3 is TGTGCCAGCAGCGTAGCTAGCGCGGATACGCAGTATTTT. Translating gives CASSVASADTQYF.